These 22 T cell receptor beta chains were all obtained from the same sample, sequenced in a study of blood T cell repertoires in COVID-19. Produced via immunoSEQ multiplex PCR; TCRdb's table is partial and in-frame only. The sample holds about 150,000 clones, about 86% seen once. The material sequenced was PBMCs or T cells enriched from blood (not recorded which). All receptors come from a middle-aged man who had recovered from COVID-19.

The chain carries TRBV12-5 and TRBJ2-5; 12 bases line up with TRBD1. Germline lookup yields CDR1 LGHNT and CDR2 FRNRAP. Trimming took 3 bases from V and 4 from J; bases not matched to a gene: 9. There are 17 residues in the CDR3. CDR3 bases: TGTGCTAGTGGTTTTGGGGACAGGGGGCGAATTGGAGAGACCCAGTACTTC. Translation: CASGFGDRGRIGETQYF.

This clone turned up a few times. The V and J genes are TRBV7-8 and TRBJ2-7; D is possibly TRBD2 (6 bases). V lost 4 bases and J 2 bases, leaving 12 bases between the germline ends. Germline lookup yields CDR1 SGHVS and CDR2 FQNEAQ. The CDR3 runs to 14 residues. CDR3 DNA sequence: TGTGCCAGCAGCTCCGGGGGAAGCGCCTACGAGCAGTACTTC. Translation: CASSSGGSAYEQYF. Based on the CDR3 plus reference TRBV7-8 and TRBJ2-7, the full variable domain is GAGVSQSPRYKVAKRGQDVALRCDPISGHVSLFWYQQALGQGPEFLTYFQNEAQLDKSGLPSDRFFAERPEGSVSTLKIQRTQQEDSAVYLCASSSGGSAYEQYFGPGTRLTVT.

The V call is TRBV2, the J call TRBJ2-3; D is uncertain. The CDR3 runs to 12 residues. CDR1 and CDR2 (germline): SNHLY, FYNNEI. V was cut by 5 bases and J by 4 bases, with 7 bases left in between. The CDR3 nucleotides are TGTGCCAGCAGTTGGCTTTCAGATACGCAGTATTTT. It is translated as CASSWLSDTQYF. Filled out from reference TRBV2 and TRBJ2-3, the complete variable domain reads EPEVTQTPSHQVTQMGQEVILRCVPISNHLYFYWYRQILGQKVEFLVSFYNNEISEKSEIFDDQFSVERPDGSNFTLKIRSTKLEDSAMYFCASSWLSDTQYFGPGTRLTVL.

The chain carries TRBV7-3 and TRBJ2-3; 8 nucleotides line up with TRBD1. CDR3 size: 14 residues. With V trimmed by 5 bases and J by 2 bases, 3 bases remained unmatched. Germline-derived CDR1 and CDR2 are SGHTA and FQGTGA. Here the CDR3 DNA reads TGTGCCAGCAGCCACAGGGGGGCCACAGATACGCAGTATTTT. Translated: CASSHRGATDTQYF.

The CDR3: CASSESMRSDIQYF. CDR3 in DNA: TGCGCCAGCAGTGAGTCGATGCGGTCGGACATTCAGTACTTC. V is TRBV10-2 and J is TRBJ2-4; D ambiguous. Germline V gives CDR1 WSHSY, CDR2 SAAADI. The V gene lost 0 bases and the J gene lost 8 bases, with 11 bases spanning the gap. There are 14 residues in the CDR3.

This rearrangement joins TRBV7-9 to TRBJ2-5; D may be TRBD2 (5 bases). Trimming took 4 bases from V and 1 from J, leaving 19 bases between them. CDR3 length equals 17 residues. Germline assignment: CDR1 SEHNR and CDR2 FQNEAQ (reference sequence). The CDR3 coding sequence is TGTGCCAGCAGCTCGAGCCTTCAGGCGGGCAGCCAAGAGACCCAGTACTTC. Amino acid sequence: CASSSSLQAGSQETQYF.

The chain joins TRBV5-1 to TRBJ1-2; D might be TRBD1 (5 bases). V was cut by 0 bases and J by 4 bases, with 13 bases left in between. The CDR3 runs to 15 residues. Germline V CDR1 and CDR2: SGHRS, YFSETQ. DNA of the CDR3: TGCGCCAGCAGCTTGGGCCAGGGTACAAGCTATGGCTACACCTTC. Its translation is CASSLGQGTSYGYTF.

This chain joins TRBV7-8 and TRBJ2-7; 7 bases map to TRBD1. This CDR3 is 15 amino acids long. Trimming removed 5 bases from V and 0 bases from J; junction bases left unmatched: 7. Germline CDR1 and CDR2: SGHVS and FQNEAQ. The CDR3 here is CASSPPGQSSYEQYF. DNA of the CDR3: TGTGCCAGCAGCCCCCCGGGACAGAGCTCCTACGAGCAGTACTTC.

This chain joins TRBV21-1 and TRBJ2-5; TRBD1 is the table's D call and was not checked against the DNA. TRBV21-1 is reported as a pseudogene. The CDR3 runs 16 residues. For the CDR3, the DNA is TGTGCCAGCAGCAAAGGGGTTCCGGGACAGGAAGAGACCCAGTACTTC. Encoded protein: CASSKGVPGQEETQYF.

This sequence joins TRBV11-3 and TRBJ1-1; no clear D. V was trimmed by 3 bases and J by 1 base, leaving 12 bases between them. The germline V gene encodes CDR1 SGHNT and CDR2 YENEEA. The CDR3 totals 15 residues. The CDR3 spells CASSFWPRGNTEAFF. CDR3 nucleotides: TGTGCCAGCAGCTTTTGGCCACGGGGGAACACTGAAGCTTTCTTT.

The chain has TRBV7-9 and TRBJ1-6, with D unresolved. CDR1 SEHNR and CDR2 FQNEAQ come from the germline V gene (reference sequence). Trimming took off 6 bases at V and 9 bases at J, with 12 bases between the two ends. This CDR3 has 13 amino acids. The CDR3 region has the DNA TGTGCCAGCAGGTCTGATTCCGGTTCACCCCTCCACTTT. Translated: CASRSDSGSPLHF.

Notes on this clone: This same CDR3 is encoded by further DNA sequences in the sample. This chain's CDR3 is CATSDATGVTGELFF. For the CDR3, the DNA is TGTGCCACCAGTGATGCGACAGGGGTAACCGGGGAGCTGTTTTTT. The rearrangement uses TRBV24-1 and TRBJ2-2; 8 bases fit TRBD1. The CDR3 spans 15 residues. With V trimmed by 3 bases and J by 5 bases, 4 bases remained unmatched. Germline lookup yields CDR1 KGHDR and CDR2 SFDVKD.

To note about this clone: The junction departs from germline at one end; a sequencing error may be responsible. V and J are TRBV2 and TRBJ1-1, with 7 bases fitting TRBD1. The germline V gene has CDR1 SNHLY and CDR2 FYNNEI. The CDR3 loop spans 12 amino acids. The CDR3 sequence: CASSEALAGGLF. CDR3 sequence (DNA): TGTGCCAGCAGTGAAGCCCTCGCAGGGGGATTGTTT. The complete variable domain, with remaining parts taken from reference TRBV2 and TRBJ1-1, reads EPEVTQTPSHQVTQMGQEVILRCVPISNHLYFYWYRQILGQKVEFLVSFYNNEISEKSEIFDDQFSVERPDGSNFTLKIRSTKLEDSAMYFCASSEALAGGLFGQGTRLTVV.

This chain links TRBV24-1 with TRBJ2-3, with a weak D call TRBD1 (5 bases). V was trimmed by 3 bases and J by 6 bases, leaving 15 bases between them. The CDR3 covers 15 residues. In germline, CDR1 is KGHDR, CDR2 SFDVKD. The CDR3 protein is CATSDPRYRQDTQYF. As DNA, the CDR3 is TGTGCCACCAGTGATCCCCGCTACAGGCAGGATACGCAGTATTTT.

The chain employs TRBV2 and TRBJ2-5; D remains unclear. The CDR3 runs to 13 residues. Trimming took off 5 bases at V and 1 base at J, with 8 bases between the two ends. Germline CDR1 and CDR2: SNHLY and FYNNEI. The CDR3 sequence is CASSRGFQETQYF. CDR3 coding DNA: TGTGCCAGCAGTCGAGGTTTCCAAGAGACCCAGTACTTC.

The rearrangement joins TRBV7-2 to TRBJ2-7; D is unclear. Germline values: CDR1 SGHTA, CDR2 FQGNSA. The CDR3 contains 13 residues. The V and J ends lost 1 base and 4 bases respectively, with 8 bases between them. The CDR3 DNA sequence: TGTGCCAGCAGCTTAGATCGTAAATACGAGCAGTACTTC. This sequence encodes CASSLDRKYEQYF.

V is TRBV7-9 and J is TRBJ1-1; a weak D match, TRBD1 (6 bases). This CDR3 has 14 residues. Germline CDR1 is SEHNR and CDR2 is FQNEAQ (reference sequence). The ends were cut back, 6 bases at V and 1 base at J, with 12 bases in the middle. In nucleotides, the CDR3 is TGTGCCAGCAGGTATGGACAGTCGAACACTGAAGCTTTCTTT. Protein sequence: CASRYGQSNTEAFF.

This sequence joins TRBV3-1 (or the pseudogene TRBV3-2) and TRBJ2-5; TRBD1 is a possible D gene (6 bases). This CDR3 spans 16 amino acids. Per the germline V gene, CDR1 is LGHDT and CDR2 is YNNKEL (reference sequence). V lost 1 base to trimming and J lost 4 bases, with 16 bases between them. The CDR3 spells CASSQGLGQLAETQYF. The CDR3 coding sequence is TGTGCCAGCAGCCAAGGCCTTGGACAGTTAGCAGAGACCCAGTACTTC.

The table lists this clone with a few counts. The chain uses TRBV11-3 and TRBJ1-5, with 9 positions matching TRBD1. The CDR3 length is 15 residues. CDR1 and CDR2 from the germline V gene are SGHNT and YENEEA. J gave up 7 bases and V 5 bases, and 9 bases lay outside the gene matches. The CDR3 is CASSHPQGALQPQHF. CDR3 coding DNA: TGTGCCAGCAGCCACCCACAGGGGGCCCTACAGCCCCAGCATTTT.

DNA of the CDR3: TGTGCCAGCAGCTTAGGGGGCGTGGGCTACACCTTC. It is translated as CASSLGGVGYTF. The chain combines TRBV7-2 with TRBJ1-2, with D perhaps TRBD1 (5 bases). V was shortened by 1 base and J by 8 bases, with 8 bases between the two germline ends. CDR1 is SGHTA and CDR2 is FQGNSA in the germline V gene. The CDR3 spans 12 residues. Based on the CDR3 plus reference TRBV7-2 and TRBJ1-2, the full variable domain is GAGVSQSPSNKVTEKGKDVELRCDPISGHTALYWYRQSLGQGLEFLIYFQGNSAPDKSGLPSDRFSAERTGGSVSTLTIQRTQQEDSAVYLCASSLGGVGYTFGSGTRLTVV.

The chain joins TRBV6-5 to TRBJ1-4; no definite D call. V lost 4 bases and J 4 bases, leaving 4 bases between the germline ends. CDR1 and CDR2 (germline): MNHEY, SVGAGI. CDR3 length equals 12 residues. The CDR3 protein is CASSFLNEKLFF. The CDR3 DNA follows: TGTGCCAGCAGTTTCCTTAATGAAAAACTGTTTTTT.

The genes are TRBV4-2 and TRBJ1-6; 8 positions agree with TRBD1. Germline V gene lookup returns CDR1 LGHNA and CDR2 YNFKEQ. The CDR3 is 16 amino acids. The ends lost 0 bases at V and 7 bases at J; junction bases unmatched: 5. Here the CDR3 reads CASSQEYQGANSPLHF. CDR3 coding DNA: TGTGCCAGCAGCCAAGAATATCAGGGGGCAAATTCACCCCTCCACTTT.